This TCR beta chain was sequenced in a study of CXCR3-negative and CXCR3-positive naive CD8 T cells. In the study overall: TRB reads totalled about 135 million, about 1.5 +/- 0.3 million per library.

Preparation of TRB cDNA libraries relied on 5' RACE carrying UMI labels. After re-calling the 5' RACE reads, TCRdb lists one entry per CDR3 protein, DNA absent. With about 150,000 distinct CDR3 sequences in the sample, the ten largest clones hold 0.49%. A note on this clonotype: The antigen remains unidentified.

Whole-study findings and limits: Diversity proved comparably high across both naive subsets and much lower in memory CD8+ cells. Researchers report CXCR3 expression partially decreased after cryopreservation, with fresh PBMCs used in most assays. CXCR3-expressing naive cells carried TRB CDR3s more hydrophobic than those of CXCR3-negative naive cells.

Triplicate sorts of under 350,000 cells per CD8+ subset. The germline V gene has CDR1 MDHEN and CDR2 SYDVKM. CDR3 length: 14 amino acids. The TCR was taken from a human donor in good health. Some clones in this sample may be carry-over from other donors' samples. The specimen sequenced was naive CXCR3+ CD8+ T cells from blood. Sample subset: CD45RO-CCR7+CD27+CD95- naive CD8+ T cells expressing CXCR3 (TNR3+). The chain joins TRBV28 to TRBJ2-7; without DNA, the TCRdb call of TRBD2 cannot be checked. CDR3 loop: CASSLWRGAYEQYF. Looking up the rest from reference TRBV28 and TRBJ2-7 gives the full variable domain: DVKVTQSSRYLVKRTGEKVFLECVQDMDHENMFWYRQDPGLGLRLIYFSYDVKMKEKGDIPEGYSVSREKKERFSLILESASTNQTSMYLCASSLWRGAYEQYFGPGTRLTVT.